This TCR beta chain was profiled in a study of PD-1 blockade in mismatch repair-deficient tumors. The V end was cut by 0 bases, the J end by 0 bases, with 10 bases between. The CDR3 runs 17 residues. The germline V gene encodes CDR1 SGHNT and CDR2 YYREEE (reference sequence). Generated by immunoSEQ multiplex PCR, the TCRdb table keeps only in-frame clones and is missing some. The profile shows over 75,000 clones, over 70% of them singletons. The sequencing used peripheral blood, collected 12 weeks after starting pembrolizumab. This clonotype was obtained from an adult with mismatch repair-deficient cancer. V gene TRBV5-4 combines with J gene TRBJ2-6; D not resolved. In nucleotides, the CDR3 is TGTGCCAGCAGCTTGGAGCTACCGAGCTCTGGGGCCAACGTCCTGACTTTC. This encodes CASSLELPSSGANVLTF.